A selection of T cell receptor beta chains follows, all from one sample in a study of T-cell reconstitution after alpha-beta-depleted transplantation in children. In TCRdb, the PCR reads were re-called with MiXCR into one record per CDR3 protein. This sample has about 980,000 distinct CDR3 sequences, with 25% to 30% found just once. The material sequenced was PBMCs, mostly from graft donor cells, taken 360 days after TCRalphabeta/CD19-depleted stem cell transplant. These receptors all stem from a boy under two years old who had a stem cell transplant for SCID, so the T cells may come from the graft donor. CDR3s include the opening cysteine and the closing phenylalanine or tryptophan. D genes are given only for firm matches. Clone size is not always given. Where it is, it says once, few, many or a class for expanded clones.

v_gene,abundance,j_gene,d_gene,CDR3nt,CDR3aa
TRBV4-3,.,TRBJ2-3,TRBD2,TGCGCCAGCAGCCAAGGGCCTACATCACTAGCGGGGATTACAGATACGCAGTATTTT,CASSQGPTSLAGITDTQYF
TRBV18,.,TRBJ2-2,.,TGTGCCAGCTCACCACCGAGGCGCCTTGGGGACACCGGGGAGCTGTTTTTT,CASSPPRRLGDTGELFF
TRBV12-3/TRBV12-4,.,TRBJ2-1,TRBD2,TGTGCCAGCAGTTACCAGCGGGGAGCATACAATGAGCAGTTCTTC,CASSYQRGAYNEQFF
TRBV2,many,TRBJ2-2,.,TGTGCCAGCAGTGAAGACACCGGGGAGCTGTTTTTT,CASSEDTGELFF
TRBV12-3/TRBV12-4,.,TRBJ2-3,TRBD2,TGTGCCAGCAGTCGACTAGCGGGGACGATTAACACAGATACGCAGTATTTT,CASSRLAGTINTDTQYF
TRBV3-1,.,TRBJ2-2,TRBD1,TGTGCCAGCAGTTCTAAGACAGGGACGCTGGGCGGGGAGCTGTTTTTT,CASSSKTGTLGGELFF
TRBV7-2,.,TRBJ2-4,.,TGTGCCAGCAGCGTCCCGGGACCGGTAGCCAAAAACATTCAGTACTTC,CASSVPGPVAKNIQYF
TRBV18,.,TRBJ2-4,TRBD1,TGTGCCAGCTCACCGACAGGGACGATAGCCAAAAACATTCAGTACTTC,CASSPTGTIAKNIQYF
TRBV5-1,.,TRBJ2-1,TRBD2,TGCGCCAGCAGTCAGACTAGCGGGGGGGCTTACAATGAGCAGTTCTTC,CASSQTSGGAYNEQFF
TRBV18,few,TRBJ2-1,.,TGTGCCAGCTCACCCCTACCCCCGCTCTCCTACAATGAGCAGTTCTTC,CASSPLPPLSYNEQFF
TRBV4-2,.,TRBJ2-7,.,TGTGCCAGCAGCCAAGATGGCGACAGGCCCGGGGTCGAGCAGTACTTC,CASSQDGDRPGVEQYF
TRBV20-1,few,TRBJ2-2,.,TGCAGTGCTAATGGCCCTCCAGCAGAAACCGGGGAGCTGTTTTTT,CSANGPPAETGELFF
TRBV28,many,TRBJ2-7,.,TGTGCCGGACGGTATTCCGGGGGCCACGAGCAGTACTTC,CAGRYSGGHEQYF
TRBV7-9,.,TRBJ1-2,.,TGTGCCAGCAGCAGGGACACGAACTATGGCTACACCTTC,CASSRDTNYGYTF
TRBV6-2/TRBV6-3,few,TRBJ1-5,TRBD1,TGTGCCAGCAGTTATCCCCCGACAGGGCATCAGCCCCAGCATTTT,CASSYPPTGHQPQHF
TRBV12-3/TRBV12-4,.,TRBJ1-3,.,TGTGCCAGCAGTCTTGGACGGGGGCTTGCATCTGGAAACACCATATATTTT,CASSLGRGLASGNTIYF
TRBV5-6,few,TRBJ2-3,.,TGTGCCAGCAGCTTAAGTGAGGCAGATACGCAGTATTTT,CASSLSEADTQYF